This T cell receptor (beta chain) was identified in a study of shared clonotypes between healthy human individuals (dated by TCRdb to about 2020). Regarding the complete study: The cohort comprised a couple of women and a few men aged 18 to 49 years. Different laboratories and diverse techniques were used to prepare libraries and sequence TCR repertoires, to increase sequencing depth and limit assay-specific biases. Leukapheresis yielded between about 0.9 and 9.5 billion PBMCs per donor. To estimate repertoire size and how much clonotypes are shared between individuals, the study performed deep sequencing of blood TCR repertoires from roughly five healthy adults. For each donor, three plates each were used for CD4 naive and CD4 memory, two plates were used for CD8 naive, and one plate was used for CD8 memory.

Points the paper makes about the study in general: About 5% of naive CD4, around 4% of naive CD8, around 2.3% of memory CD4, and about 0.4% of memory CD8 clonotypes were shared across a handful of donors. Naive subsets generally had larger estimated clonotype richness than memory subsets. Compared with non-shared clonotypes, clonotypes shared by all four sorted-subset donors had higher generation probabilities. Only blood was sampled, and tissue TCR repertoires likely differ from those in blood. Pairwise subsampling led to the expectation that sequencing depth would affect the degree of clonotype sharing among donors. Because the study included a small number of donors, the genetic and exposure-history diversity represented was limited. Even with the large sequencing depth, rarefaction of the sorted-subset datasets indicated that sequencing was incomplete.

Note on this clone: There is no known antigen for this receptor. Nothing much larger sits one base from this clone, and base qualities are not available.

The donors were healthy, HIV-negative adults who had no recently reported acute infections or vaccinations. Every donor was a Caucasian adult living in Nashville, Tennessee, USA. CD4+ T cells were enriched by magnetic negative selection; naive cells were then positively selected on CD45RA, and the negative fraction formed the memory subset. After blood collection by leukapheresis, PBMCs were isolated using Ficoll-Histopaque density gradient centrifugation and then cryopreserved in the vapor phase of liquid nitrogen. Analytical flow cytometry was used to check the purity and quantity of each magnetically sorted T cell population. Genomic DNA was isolated from every sorted fraction and measured by UV absorbance on a Nanodrop 2000c. Using the deep immunoSEQ assay, multiplex PCR amplified TCR CDR3 regions from genomic DNA. Extracted genomic DNA from each cell subset was spread evenly across all wells of several immunoSEQ 96-well plates, with each plate serving as a replicate. For sorted subsets, approximately 210 ng of genomic DNA, equivalent to tens of thousands of T cell genomes, went into each replicate PCR. The purified libraries were quantified using a Qubit 3.0 fluorometer, sized with a Bioanalyzer 2100, and then quantified again using the KAPA Library Quantification kit. Every immunoSEQ 96-well plate was sequenced on a separate single-read 150-cycle Illumina NextSeq 550 flow cell. As for the original processing: Because only junctional sequences without quality scores were contained in the immunoSEQ output, filtering matching that applied to full-length reads could not be performed. To assign V/J genes and CDR3, sequences were annotated using PyIR, a Python wrapper for IgBLAST v1.9, with IMGT germline references. Reads with weak V/J assignments (E-value above 1e-6), missing CDR3, stop codons, out-of-frame junctions, or ambiguous translated residues were removed. A V3J clonotype was defined by an identical inferred V gene, J gene, and CDR3 amino acid sequence. To compute the percentage overlap between repertoires, the number of shared unique clonotypes was divided by the size of the smaller repertoire. Repertoire richness was assessed with RTK rarefaction, the Chao1 estimator, and Recon v2.1 estimates of unobserved clonotypes. For all TCRbeta clonotypes obtained by the gDNA method from a handful of donors, generation probabilities were computed with OLGA. Not all clones reach the TCRdb copy of this immuneACCESS table, which keeps in-frame sequences only. Checked studies attribute under half of the gap to unresolved V genes and leave the rest unexplained. That table is the source of V, J and clone size, and D and trimming were worked out from the DNA. This sample comprises some 2,000,000 clones, almost 96% of them detected only once. Around 0.13% of the sample lies in the top ten.

Trimmed from V: 0 bases; trimmed from J: 2 bases; junction bases lacking a gene match: 2. The CDR3 covers 15 residues, taking in both the cysteine and the phenylalanine. Of the read, only the CDR3 DNA is kept; its 45 bases are in frame from base 1. The germline V gene supplies CDR1 SGHRS and CDR2 YFSETQ. The TCR comes from a man between 18 and 29 years old in good health. The specimen sequenced was naive CD4+ T cells sorted from blood. Explained via the paper, the cell subset or site label denotes: CD45RA+ positively selected. The sequence is built from TRBV5-1 and TRBJ1-1, with 9 bases matching TRBD1. The nucleotides are TGCGCCAGCAGCTTGGGGGACAGGGTAAACACTGAAGCTTTCTTT. This gives the protein CASSLGDRVNTEAFF.